These T cell receptor beta chains were read from a single sample in a study of identical twins. A single record per CDR3 protein comes from TCRdb applying MiXCR to the 5' RACE reads. The data contain hundreds of thousands of distinct CDR3 sequences, 10% to 15% of them seen just once; the ten biggest clones take up about 7%. Another study also made use of these data, one on yellow fever vaccine responses in identical twins.

The material sequenced was CD8+ T cells sorted from blood. The source is a woman younger than 35 in good health. Each CDR3 is given with its conserved first and last residue. D genes are given only for firm matches. Clone sizes are given selectively: once, few, many, or a class where the clone is expanded.

d_gene	abundance	v_gene	j_gene	CDR3nt	CDR3aa
.	few	TRBV20-1	TRBJ2-1	TGCAGTGCTAGAGATCAAGGACGGAATGAGCAGTTCTTC	CSARDQGRNEQFF
.	.	TRBV13	TRBJ1-1	TGTGCCAGCAGCCCTAGTGACCAGGGGAACACTGAAGCTTTCTTT	CASSPSDQGNTEAFF
.	.	TRBV7-6	TRBJ2-2	TGTGCCAGCAGCCCTAGACGTGAGAACACCGGGGAGCTGTTTTTT	CASSPRRENTGELFF
TRBD2	.	TRBV20-1	TRBJ2-1	TGCTGTGCTAGCGGTTTGGCGGGAAGGTCCTACAATGAGCAGTTCTTC	CCASGLAGRSYNEQFF
TRBD2	many	TRBV7-9	TRBJ2-7	TGTGCCAGCAGTCCCGGGACTAGCGAGTTCTTC	CASSPGTSEFF
.	.	TRBV19	TRBJ1-2	TGTGCCAGTAGTCAGGTGGGAGGACCCGACGGCTACACCTTC	CASSQVGGPDGYTF
.	.	TRBV10-1	TRBJ2-7	TGCGCCAGCAGTCTGCGGAATCACAGCTACGAGCAGTACTTC	CASSLRNHSYEQYF
TRBD2	many	TRBV5-5	TRBJ2-3	TGTGCCAGCAGCCCAACCCCGGGACTAGCGGTTAAAGATACGCAGTATTTT	CASSPTPGLAVKDTQYF
.	few	TRBV10-1	TRBJ2-1	TGCGCCAGCAGTGACCAGGGGTACAATGAGCAGTTCTTC	CASSDQGYNEQFF
TRBD2	many	TRBV12-3/TRBV12-4	TRBJ2-1	TGTGCCAGCAGTTTAATCGCCGGCGGGGGGTACAATGAGCAGTTCTTC	CASSLIAGGGYNEQFF
TRBD1	.	TRBV3-1	TRBJ2-6	TGTGCCAGCAGAAATGACAGGGCGATGCTCCCTGGGGCCAACGTCCTGACTTTC	CASRNDRAMLPGANVLTF
TRBD1	many	TRBV20-1	TRBJ2-1	TGCAGTGCTCGCCTACAGGGGGGAATTCCTTACAATGAGCAGTTCTTC	CSARLQGGIPYNEQFF
.	few	TRBV10-3	TRBJ2-7	TGTGCCATCAGCGATGGGGACGAGCAGTACTTC	CAISDGDEQYF
.	few	TRBV28	TRBJ1-4	TGTGCCAGCAGCTTGGCCCCAGTCCCCCCGGTGGGTAATGAAAAACTGTTTTTT	CASSLAPVPPVGNEKLFF
TRBD2	few	TRBV9	TRBJ2-3	TGTGCCAGCAGCGTAGAGGGACTACCCACAGATACGCAGTATTTT	CASSVEGLPTDTQYF
.	many	TRBV7-9	TRBJ1-4	TGTGCCAGCAGCTTAGATCGAGAAAAACTGTTTTTT	CASSLDREKLFF
.	few	TRBV28	TRBJ2-3	TGTGCCAGCAGTTTACTTGCGGAGGTAACAGATACGCAGTATTTT	CASSLLAEVTDTQYF
.	many	TRBV12-3/TRBV12-4	TRBJ2-7	TGTGCCAGCACTGCTGGCGGTAACGAGCAGTACTTC	CASTAGGNEQYF
TRBD1	few	TRBV9	TRBJ1-2	TGTGCCAGCAGCCCCTACCGGACAGGGTTTAATGGCTACACCTTC	CASSPYRTGFNGYTF
.	few	TRBV7-8	TRBJ2-3	TGTGCCAGCAGCTTTTACCCTAGCGGCACAGATACGCAGTATTTT	CASSFYPSGTDTQYF
.	few	TRBV7-9	TRBJ2-7	TGTGCCAGCAGCCAGGGGACCAATACGTACTTC	CASSQGTNTYF
.	many	TRBV7-8	TRBJ2-1	TGTGCCAGCAATTCGGGGCGGCGCCCGGAAGAGCAGTTCTTC	CASNSGRRPEEQFF
.	few	TRBV27	TRBJ1-5	TGTGCCAGCAGTCCACGGGTGTACAATCAGCCCCAGCATTTT	CASSPRVYNQPQHF
TRBD2	.	TRBV5-1	TRBJ2-5	TGCGCCAGCAGCCTCTACCCGGCTAGGCTAGCGGGGGGGCCTGAAGAAGAGACCCAGTACTTC	CASSLYPARLAGGPEEETQYF
TRBD2	.	TRBV6-5	TRBJ2-5	TGTGCCAGCAGTTCCTGGGGTAGCGGGGGGACCCAAGAGACCCAGTACTTC	CASSSWGSGGTQETQYF
TRBD1	few	TRBV6-1	TRBJ2-1	TGTGCCAGCAGTGTCGGGACAGGGGGGGGAAATGAGCAGTTCTTC	CASSVGTGGGNEQFF
TRBD1	few	TRBV20-1	TRBJ2-2	TGCAGTGCTAGGGACAGGGAGTCCGCCACCGGGGAGCTGTTTTTT	CSARDRESATGELFF
TRBD1	.	TRBV7-9	TRBJ2-1	TGTGCCAGCAGCCCGCGCCAGGGGGTGGGGGAGCGGGAGCAGTTCTTC	CASSPRQGVGEREQFF
.	many	TRBV29-1	TRBJ2-3	TGCAGCGTTGATCCCCTAGCTTCCACAGATACGCAGTATTTT	CSVDPLASTDTQYF
.	.	TRBV28	TRBJ2-1	TGTGCCAGCAGTTTTCGACTTGATGAGCAGTTCTTC	CASSFRLDEQFF
.	few	TRBV7-9	TRBJ1-1	TGTGCCAGCAGCTTAGTACGGGCGAACACTGAAGCTTTCTTT	CASSLVRANTEAFF
TRBD2	many	TRBV5-5	TRBJ2-1	TGTGCCAGCAGCTTCCCGGGGGGGAACCACAATGAGCAGTTCTTC	CASSFPGGNHNEQFF
.	.	TRBV7-9	TRBJ2-3	TGTGCCAGCAGCTTGGTGGACCCGCCGGATACGCAGTATTTT	CASSLVDPPDTQYF
TRBD2	many	TRBV12-3/TRBV12-4	TRBJ2-5	TGTGCCAGCAGTTTGTCGTGGCGGGAGGATCAAGAGACCCAGTACTTC	CASSLSWREDQETQYF
TRBD2	few	TRBV20-1	TRBJ2-1	TGCAGTGCTTTCCCGGGGGGGGATTCCTACAATGAGCAGTTCTTC	CSAFPGGDSYNEQFF
TRBD2	.	TRBV18	TRBJ2-1	TGTGCCAGCTCACCGAGGACTAGCGGGAGGGCCGGGTCCTACAATGAGCAGTTCTTC	CASSPRTSGRAGSYNEQFF
TRBD1	.	TRBV7-9	TRBJ1-2	TGTGCCAGCAGCCAAAGGGACAGGGAAGACTTTAACTATGGCTACACCTTC	CASSQRDREDFNYGYTF
TRBD2	many	TRBV11-2	TRBJ2-1	TGTGCCAGCAGCTTTGGCCTAGCGGGTTCCTACAATGAGCAGTTCTTC	CASSFGLAGSYNEQFF
TRBD2	few	TRBV14	TRBJ2-2	TGTGCCAGCAGCCGGGGACTAGCGGGAGAGAAGACCGGGGAGCTGTTTTTT	CASSRGLAGEKTGELFF
.	few	TRBV12-3/TRBV12-4	TRBJ2-2	TGTGCCAGCAGTCCCCGGGGCCAGCCTGGCCGCACCGGGGAGCTGTTTTTT	CASSPRGQPGRTGELFF
.	few	TRBV5-5	TRBJ1-1	TGTGCCAGCAGCTTGGATGAGGGACCGAACACTGAAGCTTTCTTT	CASSLDEGPNTEAFF
.	.	TRBV28	TRBJ2-1	TGTGCCAGCCGAGGGCATTTCCCCTACAATGAGCAGTTCTTC	CASRGHFPYNEQFF
.	.	TRBV20-1	TRBJ1-6	TGCAGTGCTAGAGACAGAAATAATTCACCCCTCCACTTT	CSARDRNNSPLHF
.	few	TRBV7-9	TRBJ2-3	TGTGCCAGCAGCTTAGAGGGTCACGACACAGATACGCAGTATTTT	CASSLEGHDTDTQYF
TRBD2	many	TRBV5-1	TRBJ2-1	TGCGCCAGCAGTGGGGGAACTAGCGGGAGAGCGGATGAGCAGTTCTTC	CASSGGTSGRADEQFF
.	.	TRBV7-2	TRBJ2-5	TGTGCCAGCAGCTTAGACCGCCTAGCCCAAGAGACCCAGTACTTC	CASSLDRLAQETQYF
TRBD2	.	TRBV5-6	TRBJ2-3	TGTGCCAGCAGCTTGGTTCTAGCGGACGCCGGCACAGATACGCAGTATTTT	CASSLVLADAGTDTQYF
.	once	TRBV9	TRBJ2-1	TGTGCCAGCAGCACCCAGTCGGCTGAGCAGTTCTTC	CASSTQSAEQFF
.	few	TRBV20-1	TRBJ2-5	TGCAGTGCAACCCGGGGGGCCTTCCAAAGCCAAGAGACCCAGTACTTC	CSATRGAFQSQETQYF